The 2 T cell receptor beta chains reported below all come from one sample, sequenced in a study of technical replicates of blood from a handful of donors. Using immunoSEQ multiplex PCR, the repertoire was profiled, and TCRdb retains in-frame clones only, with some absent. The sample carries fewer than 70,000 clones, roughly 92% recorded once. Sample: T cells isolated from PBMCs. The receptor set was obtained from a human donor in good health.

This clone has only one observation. Written as DNA, the CDR3 is TGCAGCGTTGATAGGGACAGGTATCACACCTTC. It is translated as CSVDRDRYHTF. This chain uses TRBV29-1 with TRBJ1-2; 8 bases line up with TRBD1. Germline trimming cut 3 bases from V and 12 bases from J; bases unmatched to any gene: 6. CDR3 size: 11 residues. Germline assignment: CDR1 SQVTM and CDR2 ANQGSEA.

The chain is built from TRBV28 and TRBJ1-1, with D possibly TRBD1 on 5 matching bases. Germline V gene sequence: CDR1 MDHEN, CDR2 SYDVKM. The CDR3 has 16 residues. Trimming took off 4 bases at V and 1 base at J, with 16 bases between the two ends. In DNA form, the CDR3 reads TGTGCCAGCAGTTCACCCCCCCCCACAGGGAACACTGAAGCTTTCTTT. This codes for CASSSPPPTGNTEAFF. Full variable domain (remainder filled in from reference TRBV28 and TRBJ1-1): DVKVTQSSRYLVKRTGEKVFLECVQDMDHENMFWYRQDPGLGLRLIYFSYDVKMKEKGDIPEGYSVSREKKERFSLILESASTNQTSMYLCASSSPPPTGNTEAFFGQGTRLTVV.